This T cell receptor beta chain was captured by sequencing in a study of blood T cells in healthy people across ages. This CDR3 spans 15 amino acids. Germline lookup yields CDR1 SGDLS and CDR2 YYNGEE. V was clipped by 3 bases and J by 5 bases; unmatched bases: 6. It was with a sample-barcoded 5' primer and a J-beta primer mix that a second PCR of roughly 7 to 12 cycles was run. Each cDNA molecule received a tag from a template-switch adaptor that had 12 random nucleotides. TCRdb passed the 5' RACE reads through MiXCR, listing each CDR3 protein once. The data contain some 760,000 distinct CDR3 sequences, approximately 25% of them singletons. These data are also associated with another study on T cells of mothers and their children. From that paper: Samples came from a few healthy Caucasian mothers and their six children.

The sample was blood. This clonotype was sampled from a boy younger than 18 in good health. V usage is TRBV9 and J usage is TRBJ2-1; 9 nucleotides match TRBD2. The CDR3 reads CASSGRTSADNEQFF. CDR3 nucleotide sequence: TGTGCCAGCAGCGGGCGGACTAGCGCCGACAATGAGCAGTTCTTC. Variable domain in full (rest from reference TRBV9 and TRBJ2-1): DSGVTQTPKHLITATGQRVTLRCSPRSGDLSVYWYQQSLDQGLQFLIQYYNGEERAKGNILERFSAQQFPDLHSELNLSSLELGDSALYFCASSGRTSADNEQFFGPGTRLTVL.